This T cell receptor beta chain stems from a study of blood T cell repertoires in COVID-19 (dated by TCRdb to 2019 to 2021). For context, the study as a whole: The collaborator samples originated in the United States, Italy and Spain and spanned the acute and convalescent phases of COVID-19. The prospective study material was composed of cDNA or gDNA derived from T cells, B-cell-depleted T cells, or PBMCs. The dataset comprised deeply sampled blood TCRbeta repertoires from subjects exposed to, actively infected with, or recovered from COVID-19. The repertoires were made available in a free public database intended to serve as a resource for research on the immune response to SARS-CoV-2. Samples were obtained from the ongoing ImmuneRACE study (first 160 participants) and from some 1,200 subjects provided by 6 global collaborators. The sample metadata nearly always contained a de-identified subject ID, COVID-19 status, age in years and sex. Where available, HLA class I and class II types were taken from metadata supplied by the sample provider and were not determined by assay-based typing.

As for this clone: Its specific antigen is unknown. Base-call qualities are not available, and no considerably larger clone is one nucleotide away.

Its CDR3 holds 14 amino acids, cysteine through phenylalanine. Only the CDR3 part of the read is kept: 42 bases, read in frame from the first base. Per the germline V gene, MNHEY is the CDR1 and SVGAGI is the CDR2. The junction carries 11 bases between V and J, which are trimmed by 7 bases and 1 base respectively. What the research found in general, with its limitations: How much clinical and demographic metadata was included differed by source and by participant, and the metadata was provided uncurated.

The immunoSEQ Assay, a bias-controlled multiplex PCR, was used to amplify TCRbeta CDR3 regions from genomic DNA. The authors' pipeline ran thus. The number of nucleated cells in each sample was estimated from the amplification of reference gene primers within the assay. Sequence reads were collapsed and filtered to measure the absolute abundance of every unique TCRbeta CDR3 rearrangement. For each sample, productive Simpson clonality was calculated by taking the square root of Simpson's diversity index across productive rearrangements. TCRdb retrieved this table from immuneACCESS and kept in-frame rearrangements only. Not all clones are present; in checked studies, unresolved V genes account for under half, and no reason is known for the remainder. The D gene and trimming were derived from the DNA, and the V and J assignments and clone size from that table. Across this sample there are about 210,000 clones, with approximately 84% seen only once. In total, the top ten clones hold approximately 8% of the sample.

Whole blood was collected in K2EDTA tubes by collaborating institutions according to the institutions' own protocols. For TCRbeta analysis, collaborators shipped samples as frozen whole blood, isolated PBMCs, or DNA extracted from either of those sample types. The rearrangement joined TRBV6-5 to TRBJ2-4; no D gene can be assigned with confidence. The sequenced sample consisted of peripheral blood. The TCR originated in a woman aged 45-65 years with active or convalescent COVID-19. CDR3 region: CASTPNGAKNIQYF. The DNA is as follows: TGTGCCAGCACCCCAAACGGGGCCAAAAACATTCAGTACTTC.